The TCR beta chain under discussion was sequenced for a study of OX40 agonist ivuxolimab in advanced cancers. As for the study in general: Patients with hepatocellular carcinoma, melanoma, renal cell or head and neck cancer made up the dose-escalation patients.

In regard to this clone: The antigen is unknown.

Repertoires were generated with immunoSEQ multiplex PCR, while TCRdb's copy carries only in-frame clones and drops some. The data contain roughly 76,000 clones, 85% to 90% of them seen just once; the ten biggest clones take up roughly 8%. J gave up 4 bases and V 2 bases, and 3 bases lay outside the gene matches. Germline V lookup: CDR1 SGHRS, CDR2 YFSETQ. This CDR3 has 14 residues. Points from the study as a whole: Normalized T-cell clonal expansion was also low in some nonresponders. Researchers did not establish what antigens the expanded peripheral T cells target.

Blood got drawn at baseline, again on cycle 4 day 1, and then on cycle 7 day 1. The material was CD4+ or CD8+ T cells sorted from blood, obtained in a trial of the OX40 agonist ivuxolimab. This receptor was identified in an adult with an advanced solid tumor such as melanoma, head and neck, liver or kidney cancer. This chain joins TRBV5-1 and TRBJ1-1, with 9 bases lining up with TRBD1. In DNA form, the CDR3 reads TGCGCCAGCAGCTTACAGGGGGCTGGCACTGAAGCTTTCTTT. This codes for CASSLQGAGTEAFF.